The clone carrying this T cell receptor (beta chain) was picked up many times. The CDR3 runs 12 residues. Germline CDR1 is DFQATT and CDR2 is SNEGSKA (reference sequence). Trimming stripped 6 bases from V and 0 bases from J, with 9 bases between. TCRdb used MiXCR to reprocess the 5' RACE reads, holding one entry per CDR3 protein. The sample has approximately 81,000 distinct CDR3 sequences; 7.7% are singletons. This sample is part of a study of human T cells and chemical hapten exposure. The authors extracted total RNA from unfractionated whole blood. The TCR originated in a male donor in good health. The rearrangement joins TRBV20-1 to TRBJ2-7; no definite D call. In DNA, the CDR3 is TGCAGTGCCCGACGGAGCTCCTACGAGCAGTACTTC. Translating gives CSARRSSYEQYF.